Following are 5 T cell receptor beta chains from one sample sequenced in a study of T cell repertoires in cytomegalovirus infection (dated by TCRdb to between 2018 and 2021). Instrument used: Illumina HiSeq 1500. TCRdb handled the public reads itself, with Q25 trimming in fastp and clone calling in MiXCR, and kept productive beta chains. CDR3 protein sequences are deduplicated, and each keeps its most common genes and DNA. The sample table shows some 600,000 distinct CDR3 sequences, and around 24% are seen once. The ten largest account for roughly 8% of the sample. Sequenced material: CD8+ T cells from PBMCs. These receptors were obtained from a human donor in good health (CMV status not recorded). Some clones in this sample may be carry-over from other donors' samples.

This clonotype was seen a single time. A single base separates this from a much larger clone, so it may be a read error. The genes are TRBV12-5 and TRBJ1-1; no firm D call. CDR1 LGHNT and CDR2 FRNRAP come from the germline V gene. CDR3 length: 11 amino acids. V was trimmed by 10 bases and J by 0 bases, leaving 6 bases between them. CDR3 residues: CANEMNTEAFF. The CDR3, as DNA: TGTGCTAATGAAATGAACACTGAAGCTTTCTTT.

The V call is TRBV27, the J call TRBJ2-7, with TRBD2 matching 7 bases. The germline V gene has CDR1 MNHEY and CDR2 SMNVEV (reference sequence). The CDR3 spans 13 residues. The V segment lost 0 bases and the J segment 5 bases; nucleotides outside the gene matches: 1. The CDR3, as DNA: TGTGCCAGCAGTTTATCGGGGGGGAACGAGCAGTACTTC. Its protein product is CASSLSGGNEQYF.

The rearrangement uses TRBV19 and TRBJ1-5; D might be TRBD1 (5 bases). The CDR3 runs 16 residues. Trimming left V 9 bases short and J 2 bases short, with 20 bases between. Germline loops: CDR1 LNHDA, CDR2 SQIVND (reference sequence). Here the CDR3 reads CASRPGPSGGNQPQHF. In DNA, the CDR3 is TGTGCCAGCAGACCTGGGCCCTCGGGGGGCAATCAGCCCCAGCATTTT.

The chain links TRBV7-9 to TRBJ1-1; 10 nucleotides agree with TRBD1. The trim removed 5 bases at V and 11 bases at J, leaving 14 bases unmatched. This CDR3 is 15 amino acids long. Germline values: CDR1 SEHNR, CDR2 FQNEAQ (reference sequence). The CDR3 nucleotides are TGTGCCAGCAGCCCCCGACAGGGGGCCTGGAGTGGTGCTTTCTTT. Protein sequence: CASSPRQGAWSGAFF.

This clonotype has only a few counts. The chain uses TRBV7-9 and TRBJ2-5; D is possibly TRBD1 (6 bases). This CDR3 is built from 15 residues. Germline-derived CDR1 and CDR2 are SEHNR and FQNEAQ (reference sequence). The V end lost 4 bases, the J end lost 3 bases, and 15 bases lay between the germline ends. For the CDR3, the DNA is TGTGCCAGCAGCTCCAGACAGGCCCGGGAAGAGACCCAGTACTTC. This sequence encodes CASSSRQAREETQYF.